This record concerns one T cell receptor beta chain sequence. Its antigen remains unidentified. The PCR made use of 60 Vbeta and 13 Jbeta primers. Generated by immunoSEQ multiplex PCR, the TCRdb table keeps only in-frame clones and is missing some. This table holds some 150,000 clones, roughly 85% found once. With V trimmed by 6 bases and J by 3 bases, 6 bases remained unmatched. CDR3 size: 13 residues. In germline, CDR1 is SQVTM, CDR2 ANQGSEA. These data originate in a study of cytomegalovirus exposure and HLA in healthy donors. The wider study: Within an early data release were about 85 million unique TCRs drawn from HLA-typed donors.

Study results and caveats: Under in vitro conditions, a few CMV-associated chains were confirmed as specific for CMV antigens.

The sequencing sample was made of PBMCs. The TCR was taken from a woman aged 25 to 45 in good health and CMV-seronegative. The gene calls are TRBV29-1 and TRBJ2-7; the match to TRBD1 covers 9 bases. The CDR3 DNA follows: TGCAGCGTCCACCCGGGACAGGGCTACGAGCAGTACTTC. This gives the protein CSVHPGQGYEQYF.